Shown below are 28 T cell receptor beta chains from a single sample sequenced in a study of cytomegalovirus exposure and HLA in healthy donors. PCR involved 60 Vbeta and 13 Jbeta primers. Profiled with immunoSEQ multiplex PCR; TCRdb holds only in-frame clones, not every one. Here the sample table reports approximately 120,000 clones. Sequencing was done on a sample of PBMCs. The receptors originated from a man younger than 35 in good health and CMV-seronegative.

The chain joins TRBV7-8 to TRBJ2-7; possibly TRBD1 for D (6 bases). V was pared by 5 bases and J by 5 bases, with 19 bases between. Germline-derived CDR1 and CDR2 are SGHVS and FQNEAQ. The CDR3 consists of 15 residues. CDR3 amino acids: CASSPGAFGPHEQYF. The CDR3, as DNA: TGTGCCAGCAGCCCAGGGGCCTTCGGTCCCCACGAGCAGTACTTC.

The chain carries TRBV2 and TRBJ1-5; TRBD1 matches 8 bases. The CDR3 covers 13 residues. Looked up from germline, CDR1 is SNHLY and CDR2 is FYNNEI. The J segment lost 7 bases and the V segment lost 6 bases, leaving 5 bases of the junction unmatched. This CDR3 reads CASRDRVNQPQHF. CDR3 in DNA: TGTGCCAGCAGGGACAGGGTAAACCAGCCCCAGCATTTT.

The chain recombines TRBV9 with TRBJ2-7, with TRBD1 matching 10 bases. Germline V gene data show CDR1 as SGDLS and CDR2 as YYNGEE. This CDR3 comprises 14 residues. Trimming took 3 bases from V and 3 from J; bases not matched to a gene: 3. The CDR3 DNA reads TGTGCCAGCAGCGCGGGACAGGGGAACTACGAGCAGTACTTC. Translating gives CASSAGQGNYEQYF.

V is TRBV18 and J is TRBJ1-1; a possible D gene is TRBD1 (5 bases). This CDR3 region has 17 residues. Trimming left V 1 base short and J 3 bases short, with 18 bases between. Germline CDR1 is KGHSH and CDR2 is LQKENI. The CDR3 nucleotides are TGTGCCAGCTCACCACAGATCAGGGTATCCGAGGACACTGAAGCTTTCTTT. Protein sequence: CASSPQIRVSEDTEAFF.

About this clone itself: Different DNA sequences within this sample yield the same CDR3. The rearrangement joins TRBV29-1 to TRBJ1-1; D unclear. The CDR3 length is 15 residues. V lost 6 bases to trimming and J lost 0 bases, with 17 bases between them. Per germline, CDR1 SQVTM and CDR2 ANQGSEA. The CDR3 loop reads CSVGAGWAMNTEAFF. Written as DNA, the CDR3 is TGCAGCGTAGGAGCGGGGTGGGCCATGAACACTGAAGCTTTCTTT.

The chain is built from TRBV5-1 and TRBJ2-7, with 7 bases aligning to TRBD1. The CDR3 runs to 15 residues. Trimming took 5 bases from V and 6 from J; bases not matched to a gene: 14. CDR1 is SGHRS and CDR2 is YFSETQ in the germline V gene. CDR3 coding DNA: TGCGCCAGCAGATCAAACCAGGGGGAAGTCGGCGAGCAGTACTTC. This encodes CASRSNQGEVGEQYF.

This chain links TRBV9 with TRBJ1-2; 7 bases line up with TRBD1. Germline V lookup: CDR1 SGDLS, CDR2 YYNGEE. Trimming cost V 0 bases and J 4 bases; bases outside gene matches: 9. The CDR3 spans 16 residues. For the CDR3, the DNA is TGTGCCAGCAGCGTAGATAAAAGGGGGCGCGCCTATGGCTACACCTTC. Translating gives CASSVDKRGRAYGYTF.

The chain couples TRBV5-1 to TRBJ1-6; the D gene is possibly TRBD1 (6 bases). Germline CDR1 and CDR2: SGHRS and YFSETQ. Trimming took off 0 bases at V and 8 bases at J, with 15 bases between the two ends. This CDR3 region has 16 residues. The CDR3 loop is CASSLERGQGHSPLHF. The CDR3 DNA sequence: TGCGCCAGCAGCTTGGAAAGAGGGCAGGGGCATTCACCCCTCCACTTT.

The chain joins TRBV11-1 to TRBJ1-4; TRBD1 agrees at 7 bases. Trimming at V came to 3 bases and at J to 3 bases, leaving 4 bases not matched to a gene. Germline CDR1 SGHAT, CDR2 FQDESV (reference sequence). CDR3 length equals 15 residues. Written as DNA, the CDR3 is TGTGCCAGCAGCTTCGGTAGGGGGCCTAATGAAAAACTGTTTTTT. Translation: CASSFGRGPNEKLFF. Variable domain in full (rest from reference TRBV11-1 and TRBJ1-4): EAEVAQSPRYKITEKSQAVAFWCDPISGHATLYWYRQILGQGPELLVQFQDESVVDDSQLPKDRFSAERLKGVDSTLKIQPAELGDSAMYLCASSFGRGPNEKLFFGSGTQLSVL.

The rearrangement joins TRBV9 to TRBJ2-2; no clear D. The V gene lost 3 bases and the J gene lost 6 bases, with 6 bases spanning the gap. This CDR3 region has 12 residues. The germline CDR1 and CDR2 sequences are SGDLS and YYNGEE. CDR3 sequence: CASSGLAGELFF. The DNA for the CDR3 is TGTGCCAGCAGCGGACTGGCCGGGGAGCTGTTTTTT. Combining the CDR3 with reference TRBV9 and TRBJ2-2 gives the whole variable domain DSGVTQTPKHLITATGQRVTLRCSPRSGDLSVYWYQQSLDQGLQFLIQYYNGEERAKGNILERFSAQQFPDLHSELNLSSLELGDSALYFCASSGLAGELFFGEGSRLTVL.

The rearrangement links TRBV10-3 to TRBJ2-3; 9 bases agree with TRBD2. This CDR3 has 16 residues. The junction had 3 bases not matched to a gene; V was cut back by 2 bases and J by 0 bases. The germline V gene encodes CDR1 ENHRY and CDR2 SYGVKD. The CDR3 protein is CAISERLAVSTDTQYF. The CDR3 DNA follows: TGTGCCATCAGTGAGAGACTAGCGGTTAGCACAGATACGCAGTATTTT.

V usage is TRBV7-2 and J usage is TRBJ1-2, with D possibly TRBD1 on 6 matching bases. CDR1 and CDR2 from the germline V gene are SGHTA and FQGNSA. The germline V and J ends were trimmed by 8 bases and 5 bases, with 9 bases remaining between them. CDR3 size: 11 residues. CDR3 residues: CASPTGYGYTF. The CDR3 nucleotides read TGTGCCAGCCCGACAGGATATGGCTACACCTTC.

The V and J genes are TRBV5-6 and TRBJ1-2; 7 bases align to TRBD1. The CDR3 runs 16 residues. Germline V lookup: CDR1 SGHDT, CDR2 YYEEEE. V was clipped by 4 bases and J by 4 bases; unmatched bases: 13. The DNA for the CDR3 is TGTGCCAGCAGCAAAAAACCGGGACAGAGACCCTATGGCTACACCTTC. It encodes CASSKKPGQRPYGYTF.

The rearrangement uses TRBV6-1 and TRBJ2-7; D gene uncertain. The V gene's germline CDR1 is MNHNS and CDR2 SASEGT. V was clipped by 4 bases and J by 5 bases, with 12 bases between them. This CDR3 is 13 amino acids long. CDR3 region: CASSGHFSDEQYF. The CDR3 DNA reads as TGTGCCAGCAGTGGACATTTTAGTGACGAGCAGTACTTC.

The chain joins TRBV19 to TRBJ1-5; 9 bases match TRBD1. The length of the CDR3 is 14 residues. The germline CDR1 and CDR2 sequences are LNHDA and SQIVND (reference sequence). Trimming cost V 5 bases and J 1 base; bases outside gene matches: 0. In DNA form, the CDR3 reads TGTGCCAGTAGTGGGACAGGGAGCAATCAGCCCCAGCATTTT. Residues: CASSGTGSNQPQHF.

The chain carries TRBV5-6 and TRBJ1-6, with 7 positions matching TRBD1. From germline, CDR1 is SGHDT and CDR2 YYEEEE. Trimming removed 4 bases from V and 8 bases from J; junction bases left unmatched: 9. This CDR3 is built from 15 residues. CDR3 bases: TGTGCCAGCAGCCCGCTCCGGGACAGTCATTCACCCCTCCACTTT. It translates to CASSPLRDSHSPLHF. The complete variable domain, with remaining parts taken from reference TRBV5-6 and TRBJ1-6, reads DAGVTQSPTHLIKTRGQQVTLRCSPKSGHDTVSWYQQALGQGPQFIFQYYEEEERQRGNFPDRFSGHQFPNYSSELNVNALLLGDSALYLCASSPLRDSHSPLHFGNGTRLTVT.

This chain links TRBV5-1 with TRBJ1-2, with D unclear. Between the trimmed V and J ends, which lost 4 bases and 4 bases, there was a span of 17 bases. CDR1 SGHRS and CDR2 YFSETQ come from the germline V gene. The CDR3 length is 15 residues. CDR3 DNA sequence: TGCGCCAGCAGCCTAATACAAGGAGGTGTCTATGGCTACACCTTC. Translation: CASSLIQGGVYGYTF.

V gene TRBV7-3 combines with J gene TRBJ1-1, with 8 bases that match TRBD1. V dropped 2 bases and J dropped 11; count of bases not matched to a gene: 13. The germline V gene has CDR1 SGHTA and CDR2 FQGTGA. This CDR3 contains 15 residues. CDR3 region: CASSLFQGQEEYAFF. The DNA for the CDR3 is TGTGCCAGCAGCTTATTCCAGGGACAGGAAGAGTATGCTTTCTTT.

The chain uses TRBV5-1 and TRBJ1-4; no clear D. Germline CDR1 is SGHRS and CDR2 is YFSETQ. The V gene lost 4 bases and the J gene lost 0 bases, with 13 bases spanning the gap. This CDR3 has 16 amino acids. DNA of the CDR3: TGCGCCAGCAGCCTGAGAACTATTGCAACTAATGAAAAACTGTTTTTT. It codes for CASSLRTIATNEKLFF.

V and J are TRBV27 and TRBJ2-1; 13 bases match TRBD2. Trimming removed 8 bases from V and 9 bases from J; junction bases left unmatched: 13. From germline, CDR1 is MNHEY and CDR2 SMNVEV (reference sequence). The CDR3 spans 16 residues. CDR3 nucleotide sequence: TGTGCCAGCTCGAAAAGTGGACTAGCGGGAGTAGGTGAGCAGTTCTTC. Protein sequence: CASSKSGLAGVGEQFF.

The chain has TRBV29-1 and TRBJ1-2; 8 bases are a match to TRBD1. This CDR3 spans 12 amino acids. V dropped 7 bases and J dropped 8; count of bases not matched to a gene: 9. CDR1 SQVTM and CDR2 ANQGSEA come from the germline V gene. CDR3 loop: CSARGPLIGYTF. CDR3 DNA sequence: TGCAGCGCCAGGGGGCCTCTAATCGGCTACACCTTC.

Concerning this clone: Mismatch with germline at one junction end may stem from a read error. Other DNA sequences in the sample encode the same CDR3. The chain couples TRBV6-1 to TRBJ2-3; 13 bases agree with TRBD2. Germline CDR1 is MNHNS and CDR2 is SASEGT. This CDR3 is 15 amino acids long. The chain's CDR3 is CASSETSGGADTQYF. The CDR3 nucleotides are TGCGCCAGCAGTGAAACTAGCGGGGGGGCAGATACGCAGTATTTT.

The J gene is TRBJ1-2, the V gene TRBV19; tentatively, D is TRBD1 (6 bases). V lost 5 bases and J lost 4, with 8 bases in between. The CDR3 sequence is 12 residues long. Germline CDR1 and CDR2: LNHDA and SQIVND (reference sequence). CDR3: CASSPQGYGYTF. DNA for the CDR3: TGTGCCAGTAGTCCACAGGGCTATGGCTACACCTTC. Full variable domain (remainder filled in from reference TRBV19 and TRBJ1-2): DGGITQSPKYLFRKEGQNVTLSCEQNLNHDAMYWYRQDPGQGLRLIYYSQIVNDFQKGDIAEGYSVSREKKESFPLTVTSAQKNPTAFYLCASSPQGYGYTFGSGTRLTVV.

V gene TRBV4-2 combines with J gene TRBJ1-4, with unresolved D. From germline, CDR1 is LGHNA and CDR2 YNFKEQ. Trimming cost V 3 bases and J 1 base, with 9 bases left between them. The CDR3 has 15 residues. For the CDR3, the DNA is TGTGCCAGCAGCCAGGTTTCAGGAACTAATGAAAAACTGTTTTTT. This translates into CASSQVSGTNEKLFF.

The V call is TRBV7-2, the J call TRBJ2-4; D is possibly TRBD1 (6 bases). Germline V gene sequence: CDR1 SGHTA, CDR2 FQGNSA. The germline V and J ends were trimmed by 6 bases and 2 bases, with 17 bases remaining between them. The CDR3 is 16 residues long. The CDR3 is CASRHTGLRSKNIQYF. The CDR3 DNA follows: TGTGCCAGCAGACATACAGGGTTGAGGTCCAAAAACATTCAGTACTTC.

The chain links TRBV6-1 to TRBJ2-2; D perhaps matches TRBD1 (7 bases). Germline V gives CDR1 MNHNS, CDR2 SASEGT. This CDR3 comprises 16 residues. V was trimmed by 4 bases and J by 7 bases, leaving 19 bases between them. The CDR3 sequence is CASSGRGVDRVGELFF. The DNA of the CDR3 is TGTGCCAGCAGTGGGAGGGGGGTTGACAGGGTCGGGGAGCTGTTTTTT.

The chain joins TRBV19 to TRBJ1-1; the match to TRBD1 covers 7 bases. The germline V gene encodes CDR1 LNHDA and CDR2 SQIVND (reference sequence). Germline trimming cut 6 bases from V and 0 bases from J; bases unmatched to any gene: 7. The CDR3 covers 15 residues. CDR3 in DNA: TGTGCCAGTAGACAGGGACAGCCCATGAACACTGAAGCTTTCTTT. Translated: CASRQGQPMNTEAFF.

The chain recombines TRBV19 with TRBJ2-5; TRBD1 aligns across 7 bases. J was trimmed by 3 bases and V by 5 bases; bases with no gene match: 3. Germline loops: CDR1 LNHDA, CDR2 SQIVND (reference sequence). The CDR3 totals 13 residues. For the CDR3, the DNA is TGTGCCAGTAGTTATGACAGGGAAGAGACCCAGTACTTC. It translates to CASSYDREETQYF.